A selection of T cell receptor beta chains follows, all from one sample in a study of blood T cell repertoires in COVID-19. The repertoire was sequenced with immunoSEQ multiplex PCR; TCRdb's copy has only in-frame clones and lacks some. The data hold fewer than 350,000 clones, with approximately 80% observed a single time. Sequencing input: peripheral blood. These receptors were collected from a woman in her sixties with active or convalescent COVID-19. Both conserved end residues are part of each CDR3. The D gene is left open where the match is weak. Part of the rows lack a size; the others show once, few, many or a class for expanded clones.

V	size	D	J	DNA	CDR3
TRBV6-5	-	-	TRBJ2-7	TGTGCCAGCAGTTACCACCCAGCCTACGAGCAGTACTTC	CASSYHPAYEQYF
TRBV19	-	-	TRBJ1-2	TGTGCCAGTAGTAACCCCGCCCCCGGTCTTGACAAAGGGAGACCCAGGCATGGCTACACCTTC	CASSNPAPGLDKGRPRHGYTF
TRBV15	-	-	TRBJ1-5	TGTGCCACCAGCAGAACACAGGGAGAGGGTCAGCCCCAGCATTTT	CATSRTQGEGQPQHF
TRBV5-6	-	TRBD1	TRBJ2-3	TGTGCCAGCAGCCTGGGGACAGTCGTAGATACGCAGTATTTT	CASSLGTVVDTQYF
TRBV6-1	-	-	TRBJ1-5	TGTGCCAGCAGTGATACAGGGTATGGTCAGCCCCAGCATTTT	CASSDTGYGQPQHF
TRBV29-1	-	-	TRBJ2-3	TGCAGCGTTTCGGACAGATGGGATACGCAGTATTTT	CSVSDRWDTQYF
TRBV3-1/TRBV3-2	few	TRBD2	TRBJ2-1	TGTGCCAGCAGCAGGGGCCTAGCGGGGGGCCCCTACAATGAGCAGTTCTTC	CASSRGLAGGPYNEQFF
TRBV23-1	-	-	TRBJ1-2	TGCGCCAGCAGTCAATACAGGGAACTATACGGCTACACCTTC	CASSQYRELYGYTF
TRBV28	-	-	TRBJ1-6	TGTGCCACCGCCCTAGTACCGGGTTCACCCCTCCACTTT	CATALVPGSPLHF
TRBV6-6	-	TRBD1	TRBJ1-3	TGTGCCGGGTCCCAGGGGGCTATATCTGGAAACACCATATATTTT	CAGSQGAISGNTIYF
TRBV7-8	-	TRBD2	TRBJ2-7	TGTGCCAGCAGCCCGGCCGGGGGGTACTCCTACGAGCAGTACTTC	CASSPAGGYSYEQYF
TRBV30	-	-	TRBJ2-3	TGTGCCTGGAGTGTACGGGGGTCAGATACGCAGTATTTT	CAWSVRGSDTQYF
TRBV11-1	-	-	TRBJ2-7	TGTGCCAGCAGCTTAGATAGTATCCGTACCTACGAGCAGTACTTC	CASSLDSIRTYEQYF
TRBV5-1	-	TRBD2	TRBJ2-7	TGCGCCAGCAGCTGGACGGGACTAGCGGGGGGGCCAGGAGAGCAGTACTTC	CASSWTGLAGGPGEQYF
TRBV2	-	TRBD1	TRBJ1-1	TGTGCCAACTCAAAATTGACAGGGTTAAACACTGAAGCTTTCTTT	CANSKLTGLNTEAFF
TRBV12-3/TRBV12-4	-	-	TRBJ1-1	TGTGCCAGCAGCCACAGTGATCCCACTGAAGCTTTCTTT	CASSHSDPTEAFF
TRBV18	-	-	TRBJ2-5	TGTGCCAGCTCCGGCACAGGGAGTCAAGAGACCCAGTACTTC	CASSGTGSQETQYF
TRBV7-6	-	TRBD1	TRBJ2-2	TGTGCCAGCAGCCCCACAATAGTCTTGGGCAGGGGGAGATCCGGGGAGCTGTTTTTT	CASSPTIVLGRGRSGELFF
TRBV5-4	-	TRBD1	TRBJ2-3	TGTGCCAGCAGCTTGGGGACAGGGATAGGGGCAGATACGCAGTATTTT	CASSLGTGIGADTQYF
TRBV28	-	-	TRBJ1-5	TGTGCCAGCCGGTCGCAGGGCGGCAATCAGCCCCAGCATTTT	CASRSQGGNQPQHF
TRBV2	-	TRBD1	TRBJ1-6	TGTGCCAGCCAGGACAGGGGGCGCTCGGGTTCACCCCTCCACTTT	CASQDRGRSGSPLHF
TRBV11-3	-	TRBD2	TRBJ2-5	TGTGCCAGCAGCTGGAGGGGCGGGGGGCTTCAAGAGACCCAGTACTTC	CASSWRGGGLQETQYF
TRBV7-8	few	-	TRBJ1-1	TGTGCCAGCAGCTCGGGGGTAACTGAAGCTTTCTTT	CASSSGVTEAFF
TRBV2	few	TRBD1	TRBJ1-6	TGTGCCAGCAGGCCGGACAGGGTGAATTCACCCCTCCACTTT	CASRPDRVNSPLHF
TRBV5-1	-	TRBD1	TRBJ2-5	TGCGCCAGCAGCGTGGGACAGAGATTACAAGAGACCCAGTACTTC	CASSVGQRLQETQYF
TRBV5-4	-	-	TRBJ1-1	TGTGCCAGCAGCTTATCTGGCCGGGGGACTGAAGCTTTCTTT	CASSLSGRGTEAFF
TRBV7-2	-	-	TRBJ2-3	TGTGCCAGCAGCTTAGCAATCGGAACGCGGGATACGCAGTATTTT	CASSLAIGTRDTQYF
TRBV10-1	few	-	TRBJ2-2	TGCGCCAGCAGTGAGGCAGGGTTCCCCGGGGAGCTGTTTTTT	CASSEAGFPGELFF
TRBV2	-	-	TRBJ2-2	TGTGCCAGCAGCCGGGAGTCCCCCGGGGAGCTGTTTTTT	CASSRESPGELFF
TRBV19	-	TRBD1	TRBJ2-5	TGTGCCAGTACCTCGGGACCGGGACAGGGGGCCGGAGAGACCCAGTACTTC	CASTSGPGQGAGETQYF
TRBV19	many	TRBD2	TRBJ2-1	TGTGCCAGTAGTATTTGGGGGACTAGCTCCTACAATGAGCAGTTCTTC	CASSIWGTSSYNEQFF
TRBV7-8	-	TRBD1	TRBJ1-2	TGTGCCAGCAGCTTATGGGACAGGGGGAACTATGGCTACACCTTC	CASSLWDRGNYGYTF
TRBV6-1	-	TRBD1	TRBJ1-5	TGTGCCAGCAGTGAGGGACAGACTAGCAATCAGCCCCAGCATTTT	CASSEGQTSNQPQHF
TRBV6-1	-	TRBD1	TRBJ1-2	TGTGCCAGCAGTGACCCCGGGACAGCTATCGGCTACACCTTC	CASSDPGTAIGYTF
TRBV10-3	-	-	TRBJ2-5	TGTGCCATCAGTGAGGAGGAAGAGACCCAGTACTTC	CAISEEEETQYF
TRBV5-1	-	TRBD2	TRBJ2-1	TGCGCCAGCAAAGTCACTAGCGGGTCATACAATGAGCAGTTCTTC	CASKVTSGSYNEQFF
TRBV3-1/TRBV3-2	-	-	TRBJ1-2	TGTGCCAGCAGCCCGTTCTTTGAGACAGGCTCGAGAATCTTC	CASSPFFETGSRIF
TRBV5-4	few	TRBD2	TRBJ2-7	TGTGCCAGCAGCTTGGAACTAGCGAGCTCCTACGAGCAGTACTTC	CASSLELASSYEQYF
TRBV15	few	-	TRBJ1-2	TGTGCCACCAGCAGAGATCCAGGGAACTATGGCTACACCTTC	CATSRDPGNYGYTF
TRBV11-3	-	-	TRBJ2-2	TGTGCCAGCAGCTTTCCGGTAGGGGAGCTGTTTTTT	CASSFPVGELFF